A selection of T cell receptor beta chains follows, all from one sample in a study of beta chain features in type 1 diabetes. Sequencing was performed with immunoSEQ multiplex PCR; in TCRdb, only in-frame clones are kept and a portion is missing. The sample lists about 170,000 clones, around 8% seen once, with more than 0.75% in the top ten. Material for sequencing was central memory CD4+ T cells from blood. Receptors originate from a woman between 35 and 50 years old with type 1 diabetes. Each CDR3 is given with its conserved first and last residue. The D gene is left open where the match is weak. Size tells how often a clone was seen (once, few, many) or the class of an expanded clone, and some rows leave it out.

V	size	J	D	DNA	CDR3
TRBV5-1	.	TRBJ1-2	TRBD1	TGCGCCAGCAGCTTAAACAGGGGTGACTATGGCTACACCTTC	CASSLNRGDYGYTF
TRBV5-6	.	TRBJ2-1	.	TGTGCCAGCAGCCTTTCAGTGCATGAGCAGTTCTTC	CASSLSVHEQFF
TRBV5-4	.	TRBJ1-6	.	TGTGCCAGCAGCCCACAGGGTACGAATTCACCCCTCCACTTT	CASSPQGTNSPLHF
TRBV18	.	TRBJ1-6	TRBD1	TGTGCCAGCTCACTGACAGGGAACTATAATTCACCCCTCCACTTT	CASSLTGNYNSPLHF
TRBV4-3	.	TRBJ1-4	.	TGCGCCAGCAGCCATTTCGCGCAGGATAGGGAAAAACTGTTTTTT	CASSHFAQDREKLFF
TRBV6-4	.	TRBJ1-2	TRBD1	TGTGCCAGCAGTGATAACCAGGGGGTCTATGGCTACACCTTC	CASSDNQGVYGYTF
TRBV11-2	many	TRBJ2-1	TRBD2	TGTGCCAGCAGCAATGGACTAGCGGCGTGGGGCGAGCAGTTCTTC	CASSNGLAAWGEQFF
TRBV11-1	few	TRBJ1-1	.	TGTGCCAGCAGCCCTCACGGTACTGAAGCTTTCTTT	CASSPHGTEAFF
TRBV7-9	.	TRBJ1-5	.	TGTGCCAGCAGCTTAGCCGGGGTCGGGTACCAGCCCCAGCATTTT	CASSLAGVGYQPQHF
TRBV11-2	few	TRBJ2-2	TRBD2	TGTGCCAGCAGCTTACTAGCGGGGGTGAACACCGGGGAGCTGTTTTTT	CASSLLAGVNTGELFF
TRBV7-3	.	TRBJ2-7	.	TGTGCCAGCAGCAGGGACTCGTCCTCCTACGAGCAGTACTTC	CASSRDSSSYEQYF
TRBV7-3	.	TRBJ2-5	.	TGTGCCAGCAGCTTAGGGGGCCGGGAGACCCAGTACTTC	CASSLGGRETQYF
TRBV4-3	.	TRBJ1-2	TRBD1	TGCGCCAGCAGCCAAGAATTAGGGACAGGGGGATCATATGGCTACACCTTC	CASSQELGTGGSYGYTF
TRBV19	few	TRBJ1-1	.	TGTGCCAGCCGATGGTCAGGCACTGAAGCTTTCTTT	CASRWSGTEAFF
TRBV5-4	.	TRBJ1-1	.	TGTGCCAGCAGTTCTCAGTGGACTGAAGCTTTCTTT	CASSSQWTEAFF
TRBV15	many	TRBJ2-5	.	TGTGCCACCAGCAGAGAAATCGTCAGCCAAGAGACCCAGTACTTC	CATSREIVSQETQYF
TRBV19	few	TRBJ2-1	TRBD2	TGTGCCAGTGGACTAGTTCCTTCCTACAATGAGCAGTTCTTC	CASGLVPSYNEQFF
TRBV6-6	many	TRBJ1-1	.	TGTGCCAGCAGTTGGGACCAAGGGGGCACTGAAGCTTTCTTT	CASSWDQGGTEAFF
TRBV30	.	TRBJ2-3	TRBD2	TGTGCCTGGAGCGGGACTAGCGGGTTTACAGATACGCAGTATTTT	CAWSGTSGFTDTQYF
TRBV4-3	few	TRBJ1-2	.	TGCGCCAGCAGCCAAGAATCAGTTTACACCTTC	CASSQESVYTF
TRBV7-9	few	TRBJ2-1	TRBD2	TGTGCCAGCAGCCCTAGGGCGAGCGGGAGTGAAGTTGAGCAGTTCTTC	CASSPRASGSEVEQFF
TRBV5-1	few	TRBJ1-4	.	TGCGCCAGCAAGGGGGCTAATGAAAAACTGTTTTTT	CASKGANEKLFF
TRBV30	few	TRBJ2-1	.	TGTGCCTGGAGTGTTTCACTCTACAATGAGCAGTTCTTC	CAWSVSLYNEQFF
TRBV7-9	few	TRBJ1-2	TRBD1	TGTGCCAGCAGCCCGGGACAGGGGGCATATGGCTACACCTTC	CASSPGQGAYGYTF
TRBV6-1	.	TRBJ2-1	.	TGTGCCAGCAGTGAGCCCTCTGCGGGACGGCAGTTCTTC	CASSEPSAGRQFF
TRBV6-5	.	TRBJ2-4	TRBD1	TGTGCCAGCAGTTCACAGGGGTTAGCCAAAAACATTCAGTACTTC	CASSSQGLAKNIQYF
TRBV5-8	.	TRBJ1-2	.	TGTGCCAGCAGCTTGGGAGAGATCAGCTACACCTTC	CASSLGEISYTF
TRBV2	.	TRBJ2-3	TRBD1	TGTGCCAGCAGCCCAGGGGGAAGAGCGCAGTATTTT	CASSPGGRAQYF
TRBV7-9	few	TRBJ2-1	.	TGTGCCAGCAGCTTGTCCGGAGGCGAGCAGTTCTTC	CASSLSGGEQFF
TRBV7-9	.	TRBJ2-4	TRBD1	TGTGCCAGCAGCAAGGACAGGGTGGCCAAAAACATTCAGTACTTC	CASSKDRVAKNIQYF
TRBV6-6	.	TRBJ2-7	TRBD1	TGTGCCAGCACCTCTGGGACAGCCTACGAGCAGTACTTC	CASTSGTAYEQYF
TRBV6-6	.	TRBJ1-2	.	TGTGCCAGCGGCGGAGGGGTCGGCTACACCTTC	CASGGGVGYTF
TRBV7-8	few	TRBJ1-2	.	TGTGCCAGCAGCCAGGGTTTGACTGGCTACACCTTC	CASSQGLTGYTF
TRBV28	.	TRBJ2-7	.	TGTGCCAGCACCCCCCCATTCCGGGAACTCTCCTACGAGCAGTACTTC	CASTPPFRELSYEQYF
TRBV7-2	few	TRBJ1-5	.	TGTGCCAGCAGCCCCCAGGGGATTAGCGATCAGCCCCAGCATTTT	CASSPQGISDQPQHF
TRBV5-1	.	TRBJ1-2	TRBD1	TGCGCCAGCAGCCCGGGGACAGGACCTGGCTACACCTTC	CASSPGTGPGYTF
TRBV10-3	few	TRBJ1-2	TRBD1	TGTGCCATCAGGCCTGGACAGGGGATCTATGGCTACACCTTC	CAIRPGQGIYGYTF
TRBV18	.	TRBJ1-2	TRBD1	TGTGCCAGCTCTCCCGGGACAGGGGGCGGCTACACCTTC	CASSPGTGGGYTF
TRBV11-2	.	TRBJ2-7	.	TGTGCCAGCAGCCCACAGGACAGTTCGACGTACTTC	CASSPQDSSTYF
TRBV6-6	.	TRBJ2-7	.	TGTGCCAGCAACCAGGCCTCCTACGAGCAGTACTTC	CASNQASYEQYF
TRBV25-1	few	TRBJ1-6	TRBD1	TGTGCCAGCCAACTCCGGGACAGGGATAATTCACCCCTCCACTTT	CASQLRDRDNSPLHF
TRBV7-2	.	TRBJ2-7	TRBD1	TGTGCCAGCAGCTTAGCGAGGACAGGGAATTTGGAGCAGTACTTC	CASSLARTGNLEQYF
TRBV19	.	TRBJ1-3	.	.	CASTSGASGNTIYF
TRBV28	once	TRBJ1-2	.	TGTGCCAGCAGTGTCGGACAGAGCTATGGCTACACCTTC	CASSVGQSYGYTF
TRBV15	few	TRBJ1-2	.	TGTGCCACATCGATTGGCGGGGACTATGGCTACACCTTC	CATSIGGDYGYTF
TRBV2	few	TRBJ2-1	.	TGTGCCAGCAGTAGGGAGTTGAGCTCCTACAATGAGCAGTTCTTC	CASSRELSSYNEQFF